A selection of T cell receptor beta chains follows, all from one sample in a study of cytomegalovirus exposure and HLA in healthy donors. Clones were read by immunoSEQ multiplex PCR, and TCRdb kept only the in-frame ones, dropping some. The repertoire holds about 160,000 clones, with about 75% as singletons. The sample taken for sequencing was PBMCs. Receptor source: a female donor in good health and CMV-seronegative. Each CDR3 is given with its conserved first and last residue. A D gene is named only where the DNA matches it firmly. Clone sizes are given selectively: once, few, many, or a class where the clone is expanded.

>TRBJ2-5|TRBV27|few|15|TRBD1
CASSPGTGREETQYF
TGTGCCAGCAGTCCGGGGACAGGGAGGGAGGAGACCCAGTACTTC
>TRBJ2-1|TRBV28|NA|16|TRBD2
CASTLGTSGRYHEQFF
TGTGCCAGCACCCTGGGGACTAGCGGGAGATACCATGAGCAGTTCTTC
>TRBJ2-6|TRBV11-2|NA|14|NA
CASALTRGANVLTF
TGTGCCAGCGCACTAACAAGGGGGGCCAACGTCCTGACTTTC
>TRBJ2-3|TRBV4-3|NA|18|NA
CASSQEIGRGMGTDTQYF
TGCGCCAGCAGCCAAGAAATAGGCCGAGGGATGGGCACAGATACGCAGTATTTT
>TRBJ1-5|TRBV5-1|NA|15|TRBD1
CASSLQGDAYQPQHF
TGCGCCAGCAGCTTACAGGGGGATGCCTATCAGCCCCAGCATTTT
>TRBJ2-3|TRBV9|NA|17|NA
CASSLIQQGGGTDTQYF
TGTGCCAGCAGCCTTATACAACAGGGCGGAGGCACAGATACGCAGTATTTT
>TRBJ2-7|TRBV2|few|12|NA
CASSVAGYEQYF
TGTGCCAGCAGTGTAGCCGGTTACGAGCAGTACTTC
>TRBJ1-1|TRBV5-1|few|14|NA
CASSSRTLNTEAFF
TGCGCCAGCAGCTCCCGCACTTTAAACACTGAAGCTTTCTTT
>TRBJ1-1|TRBV5-1|NA|12|NA
CASSLWQGKAFF
TGCGCCAGCAGCCTGTGGCAGGGAAAAGCTTTCTTT
>TRBJ2-7|TRBV5-1|few|14|NA
CASSLSLSSYEQYF
TGCGCCAGCAGCTTGTCCCTCAGCTCCTACGAGCAGTACTTC
>TRBJ1-4|TRBV4-2|NA|14|NA
CASRQRGTNEKLFF
TGTGCCAGCAGGCAGAGAGGCACTAATGAAAAACTGTTTTTT
>TRBJ2-5|TRBV5-1|NA|11|NA
CASSFGETQYF
TGCGCCAGCAGCTTCGGGGAGACCCAGTACTTC
>TRBJ1-3|TRBV7-2|NA|14|NA
CASSLGGAGNTIYF
TGTGCCAGCAGCTTAGGCGGGGCTGGAAACACCATATATTTT
>TRBJ1-3|TRBV4-3|NA|17|NA
CASSQAIPGEAGNTIYF
TGCGCCAGCAGCCAGGCAATCCCAGGGGAAGCTGGAAACACCATATATTTT
>TRBJ2-1|TRBV4-2|NA|16|TRBD2
CASSRESGVTYNEQFF
TGTGCCAGCAGCCGGGAAAGCGGGGTAACCTACAATGAGCAGTTCTTC
>TRBJ1-1|TRBV6-1|NA|12|NA
CASTPERTEAFF
TGTGCCAGCACCCCTGAGCGGACTGAAGCTTTCTTT
>TRBJ2-7|TRBV30|NA|16|TRBD2
CAWSVTRAGEGYEQYF
TGTGCCTGGAGTGTAACTCGAGCGGGAGAGGGCTACGAGCAGTACTTC
>TRBJ2-1|TRBV7-3|NA|17|TRBD2
CASSLMASGRSNNEQFF
TGTGCCAGCAGCTTAATGGCTAGCGGGAGGTCGAACAATGAGCAGTTCTTC
>TRBJ2-3|TRBV15|NA|15|NA
CATSGPPRGFDTQYF
TGTGCCACCAGCGGACCCCCTCGCGGGTTTGATACGCAGTATTTT
>TRBJ1-2|TRBV6-5|NA|13|TRBD1
CASMGQGNYGYTF
TGTGCCAGTATGGGACAGGGGAACTATGGCTACACCTTC
>TRBJ2-2|TRBV9|NA|15|TRBD2
CASSVVSGGTGELFF
TGTGCCAGCAGCGTAGTAAGCGGGGGGACCGGGGAGCTGTTTTTT
>TRBJ1-2|TRBV7-2|NA|14|NA
CASSLARHSYGYTF
TGTGCCAGCAGCTTAGCTAGACACAGCTATGGCTACACCTTC
>TRBJ1-1|TRBV7-2|NA|15|NA
CASAESFRVTTEAFF
TGTGCCAGCGCGGAGTCCTTCAGGGTGACAACTGAAGCTTTCTTT
>TRBJ2-1|TRBV7-2|NA|13|TRBD2
CASSSGGAGEQFF
TGTGCCAGCTCTAGCGGGGGGGCCGGCGAGCAGTTCTTC
>TRBJ1-1|TRBV4-3|few|16|NA
CASSRSGGGRFTEAFF
TGCGCCAGCAGCCGCTCGGGCGGGGGGAGATTCACTGAAGCTTTCTTT
>TRBJ2-6|TRBV7-6|NA|17|TRBD1
CASSLRDRGAGANVLTF
TGTGCCAGCAGCTTAAGGGACAGGGGGGCTGGGGCCAACGTCCTGACTTTC
>TRBJ1-1|TRBV29-1|NA|14|NA
CSVGSQGLGTEAFF
TGCAGCGTTGGGTCGCAGGGGCTAGGAACTGAAGCTTTCTTT
>TRBJ1-5|TRBV6-5|NA|15|TRBD1
CASRLTGGSNQPQHF
TGTGCCAGCAGATTGACAGGGGGCAGCAATCAGCCCCAGCATTTT
>TRBJ1-3|TRBV9|NA|17|NA
CASSPSASGGARDTIYF
TGTGCCAGCAGCCCCAGTGCCTCAGGTGGCGCCAGGGACACCATATATTTT
>TRBJ1-2|TRBV9|NA|13|NA
CASSPDRYYGYTF
TGTGCCAGCAGCCCCGACAGGTACTATGGCTACACCTTC
>TRBJ2-3|TRBV6-1|few|14|TRBD2
CASSELAGADTQYF
TGTGCCAGCAGTGAACTAGCGGGAGCAGATACGCAGTATTTT
>TRBJ2-3|TRBV2|NA|17|TRBD2
CASSPSTSGRGTDTQYF
TGTGCCAGCAGTCCTTCTACTAGCGGGAGGGGGACAGATACGCAGTATTTT
>TRBJ1-5|TRBV5-5|NA|14|NA
CASSRANSNQPQHF
TGTGCCAGCAGCCGAGCGAATAGCAATCAGCCCCAGCATTTT
>TRBJ2-7|TRBV4-1|NA|15|NA
CASSHLPNSFDEQYF
TGCGCCAGCAGCCACCTTCCGAATAGTTTCGACGAGCAGTACTTC
>TRBJ1-2|TRBV28|NA|12|NA
CASTPQGYGYTF
TGTGCCAGCACCCCGCAGGGCTATGGCTACACCTTC
>TRBJ2-3|TRBV19|once|17|NA
CASSSPRGGQARDTQYF
TGTGCCAGTAGTTCGCCCCGAGGAGGGCAAGCCAGGGATACGCAGTATTTT
>TRBJ1-5|TRBV12-5|NA|15|NA
CASGLGDRSYQPQHF
TGTGCTAGTGGTTTGGGAGACAGGAGTTATCAGCCCCAGCATTTT
>TRBJ1-1|TRBV29-1|NA|12|NA
CSVDGGNTEAFF
TGCAGCGTGGACGGGGGGAACACTGAAGCTTTCTTT
>TRBJ1-1|TRBV11-2|NA|13|NA
CASSLGQGAAAFF
TGTGCCAGCAGCTTAGGTCAGGGTGCGGCGGCTTTCTTT
>TRBJ2-3|TRBV7-9|once|17|TRBD2
CASSLRLAGGGTDTQYF
TGTGCCAGCAGCTTAAGACTAGCGGGGGGTGGCACAGATACGCAGTATTTT
>TRBJ1-6|TRBV28|NA|15|NA
CASRPPGQVNSPLHF
TGTGCCAGCAGACCTCCGGGACAAGTTAATTCACCCCTCCACTTT
>TRBJ2-6|TRBV9|NA|17|NA
CASSVGSGDSGANVLTF
TGTGCCAGCAGCGTGGGGTCAGGGGACTCTGGGGCCAACGTCCTGACTTTC
>TRBJ1-5|TRBV6-5|NA|15|TRBD1
CASSRTGKGNQPQHF
TGTGCCAGCAGTAGGACAGGGAAAGGCAATCAGCCCCAGCATTTT
>TRBJ2-5|TRBV28|NA|17|NA
CASRLGGLASGRETQYF
TGTGCCAGCAGGTTAGGTGGGCTAGCTTCGGGCAGGGAGACCCAGTACTTC
>TRBJ2-5|TRBV7-6|NA|13|NA
CASSFSRQETQYF
TGTGCCAGCAGCTTCTCCAGACAAGAGACCCAGTACTTC
>TRBJ2-1|TRBV2|NA|13|TRBD2
CASRAGTSNEQFF
TGTGCCAGCAGAGCCGGGACTAGCAATGAGCAGTTCTTC
>TRBJ2-3|TRBV6-4|NA|14|NA
CASSDGGKGDTQYF
TGTGCCAGCAGTGACGGCGGGAAAGGAGATACGCAGTATTTT
>TRBJ2-3|TRBV4-3|NA|14|TRBD1
CASSPGTATDTQYF
TGCGCCAGCAGCCCAGGGACAGCGACAGATACGCAGTATTTT